A single sample gave rise to the 30 T cell receptor beta chains below, sequenced in a study of shared clonotypes between healthy human individuals. The assay was immunoSEQ multiplex PCR, and TCRdb's table has in-frame clones only and misses some. The profile shows some 2.1 million clones, just under 95% of them singletons. Naive CD8 cells, CD45RO-negative and positively selected for CCR7, excluded terminally differentiated effector memory CD45RA+ cells. Specimen: naive CD8+ T cells from PBMCs. The receptors originated from a man in his late teens or twenties in good health. Some clones in this sample may be carry-over from other donors' samples.

This clone was detected only a few times. The V and J genes are TRBV19 and TRBJ1-5; D is unclear. Trimming stripped 1 base from V and 2 bases from J, with 12 bases between. CDR1 is LNHDA and CDR2 is SQIVND in the germline V gene (reference sequence). The CDR3 spans 16 residues. The CDR3: CASSIADNWGNQPQHF. DNA of the CDR3: TGTGCCAGTAGTATAGCTGATAATTGGGGCAATCAGCCCCAGCATTTT.

This rearrangement joins TRBV28 to TRBJ2-3; D is ambiguous. Trimming took off 2 bases at V and 6 bases at J, with 12 bases between the two ends. The V gene's germline CDR1 is MDHEN and CDR2 SYDVKM. The CDR3 consists of 14 residues. The CDR3 nucleotides are TGTGCCAGCAGTTTAAGGATCAGTGGGGATACGCAGTATTTT. As protein: CASSLRISGDTQYF.

To note about this clone: Other nucleotide sequences in the sample specify the same CDR3. This CDR3 is CASSYSREQYF. CDR3 coding DNA: TGTGCCAGCAGTTACTCGAGAGAGCAGTACTTC. V usage is TRBV6-5 and J usage is TRBJ2-5; no firm D call. Deletions cut 0 bases from V and 11 bases from J, with 7 bases between. Germline lookup yields CDR1 MNHEY and CDR2 SVGAGI. The CDR3 extends over 11 amino acids.

This chain links TRBV29-1 with TRBJ2-1, with D maybe TRBD2 (5 bases). Per germline, CDR1 SQVTM and CDR2 ANQGSEA. V lost 5 bases, J lost 0 bases, and 17 bases lay in between. The CDR3 has 16 amino acids. The CDR3, as DNA: TGCAGCGTTCCCCCCGAGGAGCGGAGCTCCTACAATGAGCAGTTCTTC. Translation: CSVPPEERSSYNEQFF.

This clone was found once. The sample carries other DNA sequences with the same CDR3. The gene calls are TRBV7-9 and TRBJ2-1; 10 nucleotides match TRBD2. Germline lookup yields CDR1 SEHNR and CDR2 FQNEAQ (reference sequence). The CDR3 extends over 12 amino acids. J was trimmed by 10 bases and V by 5 bases; bases with no gene match: 2. CDR3 residues: CASSTGLAEQFF. The CDR3 DNA follows: TGTGCCAGCAGCACGGGACTAGCGGAGCAGTTCTTC.

The chain is built from TRBV27 and TRBJ2-7; TRBD2 agrees at 9 bases. This CDR3 spans 14 amino acids. CDR1 MNHEY and CDR2 SMNVEV come from the germline V gene (reference sequence). J was trimmed by 4 bases and V by 5 bases; bases with no gene match: 6. The CDR3 sequence: CASSQTSGPYEQYF. As DNA, the CDR3 is TGTGCCAGCAGTCAGACTAGCGGTCCATACGAGCAGTACTTC.

This chain links TRBV27 with TRBJ2-7; 9 positions match TRBD1. Per germline, CDR1 MNHEY and CDR2 SMNVEV (reference sequence). Trimming at V came to 3 bases and at J to 5 bases, leaving 5 bases not matched to a gene. The CDR3 sequence is 14 residues long. CDR3 DNA: TGTGCCAGCAGTTTCCAACGACAGGGGGACGAGCAGTACTTC. This encodes CASSFQRQGDEQYF.

The V gene is TRBV10-3, the J gene TRBJ2-5; TRBD1 matches 12 bases. This CDR3 comprises 16 residues. Germline V gene data show CDR1 as ENHRY and CDR2 as SYGVKD. Trimming removed 4 bases from V and 5 bases from J; junction bases left unmatched: 8. The CDR3 coding sequence is TGTGCCATCAGTGCAACTGGGACAGGGGGCAAGGAGACCCAGTACTTC. Translation: CAISATGTGGKETQYF.

The chain recombines TRBV19 with TRBJ1-1; D possibly corresponds to TRBD1 (5 bases). Germline CDR1 reads LNHDA; CDR2 reads SQIVND (reference sequence). The CDR3 covers 14 residues. V was cut by 1 base and J by 5 bases, with 11 bases left in between. CDR3 sequence (DNA): TGTGCCAGTAGTATAGGTGGGGGTTGGACTGAAGCTTTCTTT. Translated: CASSIGGGWTEAFF.

A single count supports this clone. The sample holds other DNA sequences that translate to the same CDR3. The chain uses TRBV14 and TRBJ1-2; the D is unclear. V lost 1 base and J 2 bases, leaving 5 bases between the germline ends. Germline CDR1 and CDR2: SGHDN and FVKESK. The CDR3 is 13 residues long. Here the CDR3 reads CASSQGQNYGYTF. The CDR3 DNA is TGTGCCAGCAGCCAAGGGCAGAACTATGGCTACACCTTC.

The CDR3 region has the DNA TGTGCCAGCAGCCGCAGGGCCCTGAACACTGAAGCTTTCTTT. It translates to CASSRRALNTEAFF. The gene calls are TRBV21-1 and TRBJ1-1; the DNA was not used to check the table's D call, TRBD1. TRBV21-1 is tagged as a pseudogene. CDR3 length: 14 amino acids.

This chain uses TRBV29-1 with TRBJ2-6, with D maybe TRBD1 (6 bases). Germline V gene data show CDR1 as SQVTM and CDR2 as ANQGSEA. The V and J ends lost 1 base and 2 bases respectively, with 12 bases between them. CDR3 length: 16 amino acids. CDR3: CSVEGQENTGANVLTF. In DNA form, the CDR3 reads TGCAGCGTTGAAGGACAGGAGAATACTGGGGCCAACGTCCTGACTTTC.

Points on this clone: Other DNA sequences in this sample translate to the same CDR3. The gene calls are TRBV6-6 and TRBJ2-3; 12 bases agree with TRBD2. This CDR3 comprises 14 residues. Per germline, CDR1 MNHNY and CDR2 SVGAGI (reference sequence). The V segment lost 5 bases and the J segment 6 bases; nucleotides outside the gene matches: 3. In nucleotides, the CDR3 is TGTGCCAGCAGTCTAGCGGGAGGGACGGATACGCAGTATTTT. Translation: CASSLAGGTDTQYF.

The chain recombines TRBV9 with TRBJ2-7, with D unresolved. The germline V and J ends were trimmed by 0 bases and 3 bases, with 13 bases remaining between them. CDR1 SGDLS and CDR2 YYNGEE come from the germline V gene. CDR3 length: 15 amino acids. The CDR3 DNA reads as TGTGCCAGCAGCGTAGCTCCAGGACCCCTCTACGAGCAGTACTTC. Amino acid sequence: CASSVAPGPLYEQYF.

This clone occurred a few times. The rearrangement links TRBV4-1 to TRBJ1-1, with D possibly TRBD1 on 5 matching bases. The V end was cut by 5 bases, the J end by 4 bases, with 17 bases between. CDR3 length: 15 residues. Per the germline V gene, CDR1 is MGHRA and CDR2 is YSYEKL. In nucleotides, the CDR3 is TGCGCCAGCAGCGCACAGAACTCCGGGGGCACTGAAGCTTTCTTT. Its translation is CASSAQNSGGTEAFF.

CDR3 DNA: TGTGCCAGCAGCCCCGTTTTGACTGGAAAAGAGACCCAGTACTTC. As protein: CASSPVLTGKETQYF. The V and J genes are TRBV11-1 and TRBJ2-5; D remains ambiguous. This CDR3 contains 15 residues. Germline values: CDR1 SGHAT, CDR2 FQDESV (reference sequence). Trimming removed 5 bases at V and 3 bases at J, with 16 bases between.

The chain recombines TRBV9 with TRBJ1-2; 9 nucleotides match TRBD1. Germline V gene sequence: CDR1 SGDLS, CDR2 YYNGEE. After removal of 3 bases from V and 4 bases from J, the junction contained 7 bases not matched to a gene. The CDR3 sequence is 15 residues long. In DNA, the CDR3 is TGTGCCAGCAGCGCCGGGACAGGGAGACTCTATGGCTACACCTTC. This encodes CASSAGTGRLYGYTF.

This chain links TRBV28 with TRBJ1-1; the D is unclear. V dropped 3 bases and J dropped 8 bases, with 13 bases sitting between them. Per germline, CDR1 MDHEN and CDR2 SYDVKM. The CDR3 covers 13 residues. This CDR3 reads CASSFIRTEEAFF. The CDR3 region has the DNA TGTGCCAGCAGTTTTATACGGACGGAGGAAGCTTTCTTT.

The CDR3 sequence: CAISDPAVEETQYF. In DNA form, the CDR3 reads TGTGCCATCAGTGACCCTGCTGTTGAGGAGACCCAGTACTTC. The chain has TRBV10-3 and TRBJ2-5, with unresolved D. The ends were cut back, 3 bases at V and 5 bases at J, with 13 bases in the middle. In germline, CDR1 is ENHRY, CDR2 SYGVKD. The CDR3 has 14 amino acids.

J is TRBJ1-5 and V is TRBV15, with a tentative D call TRBD1 (5 bases). Looked up from germline, CDR1 is LNHNV and CDR2 is YYDKDF (reference sequence). There are 16 residues in the CDR3. V was cut by 5 bases and J by 4 bases, with 18 bases left in between. Written as DNA, the CDR3 is TGTGCCACCAGCGGGGTAGGGGTGGTAGGGAATCAGCCCCAGCATTTT. Translated, it gives CATSGVGVVGNQPQHF.

In regard to this clone: Other DNA sequences in the sample encode the same CDR3. V usage is TRBV6-5 and J usage is TRBJ1-5; a possible D gene is TRBD1 (5 bases). Germline V lookup: CDR1 MNHEY, CDR2 SVGAGI. The CDR3 contains 13 residues. V lost 6 bases to trimming and J lost 4 bases, with 10 bases between them. CDR3 DNA: TGTGCCAGCAGCGGGACGGAGAATCAGCCCCAGCATTTT. Protein product: CASSGTENQPQHF.

The CDR3 region is CASSRPISGGYEQYF. Here the CDR3 DNA reads TGTGCCAGCAGTCGCCCCATTAGCGGAGGATACGAGCAGTACTTC. This chain connects TRBV7-2 to TRBJ2-7, with a weak D call TRBD2 (6 bases). The CDR3 consists of 15 residues. The germline gives CDR1 SGHTA, CDR2 FQGNSA. Trimming removed 6 bases from V and 4 bases from J, with 19 bases in between.

The CDR3 DNA follows: TGTGCCAGCAGCGCCGAACCATTGACTAGCGGGAGCACAGATACGCAGTATTTT. This sequence encodes CASSAEPLTSGSTDTQYF. This chain joins TRBV9 and TRBJ2-3; 10 positions agree with TRBD2. The CDR3 has 18 amino acids. Germline CDR1 and CDR2: SGDLS and YYNGEE. With 3 bases clipped from V and 0 bases from J, the junction kept 10 bases outside the gene matches.

The chain is built from TRBV11-3 and TRBJ2-7; 8 bases agree with TRBD1. Germline CDR1 and CDR2: SGHNT and YENEEA. The CDR3 spans 14 residues. J gave up 5 bases and V 5 bases, and 8 bases lay outside the gene matches. CDR3 bases: TGTGCCAGCAGCCCAGACAGGGGTGCCCACGAGCAGTACTTC. Its protein is CASSPDRGAHEQYF.

Of note for this clone: The sample has other DNA sequences that encode this CDR3 too. The rearrangement uses TRBV5-1 and TRBJ2-7; 9 bases fit TRBD2. Germline CDR1 and CDR2: SGHRS and YFSETQ. This CDR3 has 15 residues. J lost 0 bases, V lost 1 base, and 2 bases had no gene match. The chain's CDR3 is CASSLSSGSSYEQYF. CDR3 coding DNA: TGCGCCAGCAGCTTGAGTAGCGGGAGCTCCTACGAGCAGTACTTC.

The gene calls are TRBV28 and TRBJ2-5; a weak D match, TRBD1 (6 bases). CDR3 size: 14 residues. Germline lookup yields CDR1 MDHEN and CDR2 SYDVKM. Trimming left V 6 bases short and J 1 base short, with 12 bases between. CDR3 sequence reads: CASRLRQAQETQYF. The CDR3, as DNA: TGTGCCAGCAGACTTCGACAGGCCCAAGAGACCCAGTACTTC.

The rearrangement links TRBV27 to TRBJ2-5; 7 nucleotides line up with TRBD1. In germline, CDR1 is MNHEY, CDR2 SMNVEV (reference sequence). CDR3 length equals 15 residues. The V segment lost 5 bases and the J segment 5 bases; nucleotides outside the gene matches: 11. CDR3 nucleotide sequence: TGTGCCAGCAGTCCCGATCAGACAGGGAGCGAGACCCAGTACTTC. This gives the protein CASSPDQTGSETQYF.

CDR3 residues: CASTYSEINRDGTNQPQHF. The CDR3 nucleotides are TGTGCCAGTACCTATTCGGAAATCAATCGGGACGGAACCAATCAGCCCCAGCATTTT. J is TRBJ1-5 and V is TRBV19, with D tentatively TRBD1 (5 bases). Trimming took off 7 bases at V and 3 bases at J, with 28 bases between the two ends. Germline assignment: CDR1 LNHDA and CDR2 SQIVND (reference sequence). CDR3 length: 19 residues. The full variable domain, rest sourced from reference TRBV19 and TRBJ1-5, is DGGITQSPKYLFRKEGQNVTLSCEQNLNHDAMYWYRQDPGQGLRLIYYSQIVNDFQKGDIAEGYSVSREKKESFPLTVTSAQKNPTAFYLCASTYSEINRDGTNQPQHFGDGTRLSIL.

The V and J genes are TRBV27 and TRBJ2-7; the match to TRBD1 covers 7 bases. The V and J ends lost 5 bases and 3 bases, in that order; junction bases with no gene match: 7. The CDR3 covers 14 residues. Looked up from germline, CDR1 is MNHEY and CDR2 is SMNVEV (reference sequence). In DNA, the CDR3 is TGTGCCAGCAGTCCCCACAGGGGTGACTACGAGCAGTACTTC. Amino acid sequence: CASSPHRGDYEQYF.

This clone has just one count. CDR3 protein: CASSSARASSYEQYF. The CDR3 region has the DNA TGTGCCAGCAGTTCGGCCCGGGCTAGCTCCTACGAGCAGTACTTC. The rearrangement uses TRBV27 and TRBJ2-7; D gene ambiguous. This CDR3 is 15 amino acids long. Trimming stripped 4 bases from V and 0 bases from J, with 13 bases between. CDR1 and CDR2 from the germline V gene are MNHEY and SMNVEV (reference sequence).